What follows describes a single T cell receptor beta chain. This clonotype was detected only a few times. The antigen this receptor binds is unknown. No quality values exist for individual bases; no much larger clone is one base distant. This sample is part of a study of identical twins (TCRdb year 2016). About the investigation overall: The study deep-sequenced TCR alpha and beta repertoires from monozygotic twins, unrelated adults of various ages and cord blood to test whether fetal clonotypes persist. To rule out contamination, the twin experiments were replicated at different times with different library preparation protocols. Broader findings and caveats from the paper: Compared with coincidental sharing between unrelated individuals, out-of-frame TCR alpha sequences shared between twins had an excess of sequences with low generation probability. Conclusions relied on cross-sectional statistical analysis, since the same donors could not be followed over many years. Invariant T cells such as MAIT and iNKT could partly confound zero-insertion analyses, although diverse VJ usage argued against such confounding for most clonotypes. Abundant cord blood beta clonotypes had fewer insertions, young adult naive repertoires showed a similar but weaker trend, and memory repertoires showed no such trend. The excess sharing between twins in beta out-of-frame sequences was weaker because fewer shared sequences reduced the signal-to-noise ratio. In monozygotic twins, out-of-frame TCR alpha sharing was systematically underestimated by recombination models, although the models agreed with sharing between unrelated individuals.

Library creation used 5' RACE. For sequencing, an Illumina HiSeq 2000 was employed. Template switching added a universal primer binding site, and the final cDNA carried a unique molecular identifier that allowed TCR cDNA molecules to be counted accurately. First-strand cDNA for TCR alpha and beta chains was synthesized from specific primers in the conserved constant-segment region. Each cDNA library was double barcoded, with a SMART-Mk sample barcode plus Illumina barcodes, to control for contamination. TruSeq adapter sequences and Illumina sample barcodes were added in two successive PCR steps. TCR alpha and beta cDNA libraries were sequenced on the Illumina HiSeq platform with custom primers. Regarding the original processing steps: MiGEC processed the raw reads to extract unique molecular identifiers, while MiXCR was used to determine the CDR3 positions. For each individual, recombination models were inferred using an EM algorithm with the repgenHMM and IGoR tools. The analysis of shared clonotypes was done with the tcR package in R, with sharing normalized by the product of cloneset sizes. To study raw recombination free of thymic and clonal selection effects, out-of-frame nonproductive sequences were analyzed. The raw public data were reprocessed by TCRdb itself: fastp quality trimming at Q25, MiXCR clonotype calling, in-frame beta chains only. Rows with a matching CDR3 protein are joined into one entry that keeps the most common DNA and genes. The V and J calls and clone size come from TCRdb's table, not from the authors' own analysis. This sample is represented by approximately 550,000 distinct CDR3 sequences; around 20% of them were singletons. About 0.48% of the sample rests with the top ten.

All donors were healthy Caucasians. Three pairs of female monozygotic twins, all aged about 18 to 30 years, were included in the twin cohort. Positive isolation kits from Invitrogen were used to isolate CD4+ and CD8+ T cell populations. These data also formed part of another study, on yellow fever vaccine responses in identical twins. The second study's authors report: According to the authors, the vaccine-induced T cell response in identical twins seemed to be partly convergent and partly specific to each individual. Focusing on identical twins, the study followed the T cell clones that responded to the vaccine, and did so with precision.

Sequenced: CD4+ T cells sorted from blood. This clonotype was sampled from a woman aged 18-35 years in good health.

The CDR3 protein sequence reads: CAITPGQFSPLHF. At the DNA level, the sequence is TGTGCCATCACCCCGGGACAGTTCTCACCCCTCCACTTT. The rearranged segments are TRBV10-3 and TRBJ1-6; 7 bases in between match TRBD1. There are 13 amino acids in the CDR3, from cysteine to phenylalanine inclusive. Kept here is only the CDR3 DNA, which spans 39 bases and is read in frame from base 1. V is trimmed back by 7 bases and J by 10 bases, and the junction contains 7 bases that no gene match accounts for. For CDR1 and CDR2, the germline V gene lists ENHRY and SYGVKD.